A selection of T cell receptor beta chains follows, all from one sample in a study of CD8+CD57+ T cells in acquired aplastic anemia. TCRdb called the reads again in MiXCR, with one record for every CDR3 protein. Here the sample spans around 150,000 distinct CDR3 sequences, roughly 45% being singletons. Sequencing used sorted CD4+, CD8+, or CD8+CD57+ T cells (not recorded which) from PBMCs. These receptors all stem from a human donor in good health. The CDR3 runs from the conserved cysteine through the conserved F or W. The order of the fields is V gene, clone size, CDR3 length, D gene, J gene, CDR3 protein, CDR3 DNA. The D gene is left open where the match is weak. Some rows mark clone size as missing; the rest say once, few, many or name a class of expanded clone.

>TRBV29-1|.|13|TRBD1|TRBJ2-5
CSVRRDRGQTQYF
TGCAGCGTTCGTCGGGACAGGGGGCAGACCCAGTACTTC
>TRBV6-1|many|12|.|TRBJ1-2
CATDDRFRGYTF
TGTGCCACTGACGACAGGTTTCGTGGCTACACCTTC
>TRBV19|many|18|TRBD2|TRBJ2-3
CASQSTSGGPGGGDTQYF
TGTGCCAGCCAATCGACTAGCGGGGGGCCCGGGGGTGGAGATACGCAGTATTTT
>TRBV5-1|many|14|.|TRBJ2-7
CASSLSGGGYEQYF
TGCGCCAGCAGCTTGAGCGGAGGAGGGTACGAGCAGTACTTC
>TRBV10-3|.|14|TRBD1|TRBJ1-6
CAISVGTVLEPLHF
TGTGCCATCAGTGTTGGGACAGTATTAGAACCCCTCCACTTT
>TRBV19|many|13|.|TRBJ1-1
CASIMDPLTEAFF
TGTGCCAGTATCATGGATCCTTTAACTGAAGCTTTCTTT
>TRBV10-3|.|14|TRBD2|TRBJ2-5
CAISAALAEETQYF
TGTGCCATCAGTGCGGCGCTAGCGGAAGAGACCCAGTACTTC
>TRBV29-1|many|14|.|TRBJ2-7
CSVVGVGTMTEQYF
TGCAGCGTTGTCGGGGTAGGGACCATGACCGAGCAGTACTTC
>TRBV28|many|14|TRBD2|TRBJ2-1
CASNPRLAGGLPFF
TGTGCCAGCAACCCGAGGCTAGCGGGAGGACTTCCGTTCTTC
>TRBV11-2|.|16|.|TRBJ2-1
CASSFNRDFSYNEQFF
TGTGCCAGCAGCTTCAACCGGGACTTCTCCTACAATGAGCAGTTCTTC
>TRBV6-5|once|17|TRBD2|TRBJ2-7
CAGSYSISSGGLYEQYF
TGTGCCGGCAGTTACTCGATTTCTAGCGGGGGTCTCTACGAGCAGTACTTC
>TRBV20-1|many|15|TRBD1|TRBJ1-4
CSARGQGATNEKLFF
TGCAGTGCTAGAGGACAGGGGGCAACTAATGAAAAACTGTTTTTT
>TRBV10-3|.|14|.|TRBJ2-2
CAISGTVNTGELFF
TGTGCCATCAGCGGGACGGTGAACACCGGGGAGCTGTTTTTT
>TRBV10-3|medium-sized|13|TRBD1|TRBJ1-6
CAISQGVGSPLHF
TGTGCCATCAGCCAGGGGGTTGGTTCACCCCTCCACTTT
>TRBV6-5|many|16|TRBD1|TRBJ1-6
CASSYEGQGVRSPLHF
TGTGCCAGCAGTTACGAGGGACAGGGTGTCCGTTCACCCCTCCACTTT
>TRBV10-2|.|14|TRBD2|TRBJ2-3
CASSRLAGADTQYF
TGCGCCAGCAGTCGACTAGCGGGTGCAGATACGCAGTATTTT
>TRBV6-1|many|13|.|TRBJ1-1
CASTQEGNTEAFF
TGTGCCAGCACCCAGGAGGGGAACACTGAAGCTTTCTTT
>TRBV6-1|.|14|.|TRBJ1-1
CASSIREANTEAFF
TGTGCCAGCAGTATAAGGGAGGCGAACACTGAAGCTTTCTTT
>TRBV29-1|.|16|.|TRBJ2-2
CSVSGRTGGATWELFF
TGCAGCGTTAGTGGTCGTACGGGGGGCGCAACCTGGGAGCTGTTTTTT
>TRBV20-1|.|16|.|TRBJ1-5
CSASTAGTLSNQPQHF
TGCAGTGCTAGCACCGCCGGGACATTGAGCAATCAGCCCCAGCATTTT
>TRBV19|.|14|TRBD1|TRBJ1-5
CASSPRGPHQPQHF
TGTGCCAGTAGTCCCAGGGGGCCTCATCAGCCCCAGCATTTT
>TRBV10-3|many|15|TRBD1|TRBJ1-5
CAISESEGAGQPQHF
TGTGCCATCAGTGAGTCTGAGGGGGCGGGTCAGCCCCAGCATTTT
>TRBV24-1|few|13|.|TRBJ2-3
CATSSAGTDTQYF
TGTGCCACCAGTAGTGCGGGCACAGATACGCAGTATTTT
>TRBV2|.|17|TRBD1|TRBJ1-5
CASRGTGGAIVNQPQHF
TGTGCCAGCAGGGGGACAGGGGGCGCGATTGTCAATCAGCCCCAGCATTTT
>TRBV25-1|many|13|.|TRBJ1-5
CASSAAPGQPQHF
TGTGCCAGCAGTGCAGCCCCGGGTCAGCCCCAGCATTTT
>TRBV9|many|15|.|TRBJ2-7
CASSVAPGQSYEQYF
TGTGCCAGCAGCGTAGCCCCCGGACAATCCTACGAGCAGTACTTC
>TRBV5-1|many|13|.|TRBJ2-1
CASSSPLRNEQFF
TGCGCCAGCAGCTCCCCGCTTCGGAATGAGCAGTTCTTC
>TRBV5-5|many|16|TRBD1|TRBJ2-3
CASSFSDRDSTDTQYF
TGTGCCAGCAGCTTTTCGGACAGGGATAGCACAGATACGCAGTATTTT
>TRBV19|.|14|.|TRBJ2-4
CASSNRLAKNIQYF
TGTGCCAGTAGTAATCGACTAGCCAAAAACATTCAGTACTTC
>TRBV2|.|15|.|TRBJ1-2
CASSEVGAPNYGYTF
TGTGCCAGCAGTGAAGTAGGGGCCCCTAACTATGGCTACACCTTC
>TRBV6-5|many|12|.|TRBJ1-1
CASSVGRLEAFF
TGTGCCAGCAGTGTCGGCAGATTAGAAGCTTTCTTT
>TRBV5-1|.|15|.|TRBJ1-1
CASSSSTGANTEAFF
TGCGCCAGCAGCTCATCGACAGGAGCGAACACTGAAGCTTTCTTT
>TRBV5-1|many|14|.|TRBJ1-1
CASSPGTVNTEAFF
TGCGCCAGCAGCCCCGGGACGGTAAACACTGAAGCTTTCTTT
>TRBV7-9|few|13|.|TRBJ1-1
CASSYRDNTEAFF
TGTGCCAGCAGTTACAGGGATAACACTGAAGCTTTCTTT
>TRBV13|many|14|.|TRBJ1-3
CASSSRAGGNTIYF
TGTGCCAGCAGCAGCCGGGCCGGGGGAAACACCATATATTTT
>TRBV19|many|15|TRBD2|TRBJ2-1
CASSRGGGSYNEQFF
TGTGCCAGTAGTAGGGGGGGGGGATCCTACAATGAGCAGTTCTTC
>TRBV20-1|many|12|.|TRBJ2-5
CSAITTQKTQYF
TGCAGTGCTATCACCACCCAGAAGACCCAGTACTTC
>TRBV5-6|many|12|TRBD1|TRBJ2-7
CASSPRDSEQYF
TGTGCCAGCAGCCCAAGGGACAGCGAGCAGTACTTC
>TRBV15|many|16|TRBD1|TRBJ1-2
CATSRSPDRGQDGYTF
TGTGCCACCAGCAGAAGTCCGGACAGGGGGCAGGATGGCTACACCTTC
>TRBV7-2|.|13|.|TRBJ2-7
CASSLSNSYEQYF
TGTGCCAGCAGCTTAAGTAACAGCTACGAGCAGTACTTC
>TRBV10-3|many|13|.|TRBJ1-2
CAIRKNPIYGYTF
TGTGCCATCAGAAAGAACCCGATCTATGGCTACACCTTC
>TRBV5-1|many|12|TRBD1|TRBJ1-1
CASSRDSGLSFF
TGCGCCAGCAGCCGGGACAGTGGCCTCAGCTTCTTT
>TRBV11-2|many|16|TRBD1|TRBJ2-7
CASSLTSGTGGYEQYF
TGTGCCAGCAGCCTAACATCCGGGACAGGGGGCTACGAGCAGTACTTC
>TRBV5-6|.|14|.|TRBJ1-6
CASSLRAVGSPLHF
TGTGCCAGCAGCTTAAGGGCCGTAGGTTCACCCCTCCACTTT
>TRBV7-9|many|18|.|TRBJ2-7
CASSPLSINAGSRDEQYF
TGTGCCAGCAGCCCCTTAAGTATAAACGCGGGATCCCGGGACGAGCAGTACTTC
>TRBV9|.|18|.|TRBJ1-1
CASSAPGKRRSPGKEAFF
TGTGCCAGCAGCGCGCCGGGAAAGAGACGGTCTCCGGGGAAAGAAGCTTTCTTT
>TRBV6-1|few|11|.|TRBJ1-2
CASSEFYGYTF
TGTGCCAGCAGTGAATTTTATGGCTACACCTTC
>TRBV7-9|many|14|.|TRBJ2-7
CASSRPIGGNEQYF
TGTGCCAGCAGCCGTCCCATCGGGGGAAACGAGCAGTACTTC
>TRBV5-1|many|15|TRBD1|TRBJ2-1
CASKMGRQGFNEQFF
TGCGCCAGCAAAATGGGGAGACAGGGTTTCAATGAGCAGTTCTTC
>TRBV24-1|many|17|TRBD2|TRBJ2-1
CATSDPTSGVSYNEQFF
TGTGCCACCAGTGATCCGACTAGCGGGGTCTCCTACAATGAGCAGTTCTTC
>TRBV5-1|.|16|TRBD2|TRBJ2-1
CASSLVGSGRANEQFF
TGCGCCAGCAGCTTGGTAGGTAGCGGGAGGGCCAATGAGCAGTTCTTC
>TRBV4-2|once|17|TRBD2|TRBJ2-7
CASSQVTSGSRSSEQYF
TGTGCCAGCAGCCAAGTGACTAGCGGGAGTAGATCAAGCGAGCAGTACTTC
>TRBV6-4|many|13|.|TRBJ2-3
CASSVGTTDTQYF
TGTGCCAGCAGTGTTGGGACCACAGATACGCAGTATTTT
>TRBV10-3|.|11|.|TRBJ2-7
CAISGGYEQYF
TGTGCCATCAGTGGGGGCTACGAGCAGTACTTC